The following is a TCR beta chain sequence with its context. The target of this receptor is not known. Base qualities were left out, and no much larger clone turns up one base away. This record belongs to a study of blood T cell repertoires in COVID-19 (dated by TCRdb to about 2020). Regarding the research as a whole: Samples covering the acute and convalescent phases of COVID-19 were provided by collaborators in the United States, Italy and Spain. The material from the prospective study consisted of cDNA or gDNA derived from T cells, B-cell-depleted T cells, or PBMCs. Deeply sampled blood TCRbeta repertoires from subjects exposed to, actively infected with, or recovered from COVID-19 were included in the dataset. The repertoires were made available in a free public database intended to serve as a resource for research on the immune response to SARS-CoV-2. Samples were obtained from the ongoing ImmuneRACE study (first 160 participants) and from over a thousand subjects provided by 6 global collaborators. The sample metadata nearly always contained a de-identified subject ID, COVID-19 status, age in years and sex. Where available, HLA class I and class II types were taken from metadata supplied by the sample provider and were not determined by assay-based typing. The full study reports these points: Clinical and demographic metadata were provided uncurated, with the amount varying by source and participant.

The immunoSEQ Assay, a bias-controlled multiplex PCR, was used to amplify TCRbeta CDR3 regions from genomic DNA. In the original analysis: The number of nucleated cells in each sample was estimated by amplification of reference gene primers within the assay. Sequence reads were collapsed and filtered to measure the absolute abundance of every unique TCRbeta CDR3 rearrangement. For each sample, productive Simpson clonality was calculated as the square root of Simpson's diversity index across productive rearrangements. TCRdb limited this immuneACCESS table to in-frame rearrangements with V and J called. A share of clones is missing; checked studies link under half to unresolved V genes, and the rest is unexplained. That table is the source of V, J and clone size, and D and trimming were worked out from the DNA. For this sample there are nearly 250,000 clones; 75% to 90% appear just once. Clones ranked in the top ten supply over 0.75% of the sample.

Participants in the prospective study were aged 18 to 89 years, lived in over 20 United States geographic areas, and enrolled through a virtual design. In the prospective study, participants were assigned to cohorts based on the clinical history participants reported in a screening survey and a study questionnaire. Exposed participants were defined as having been in contact with someone with a PCR-confirmed or clinician-diagnosed COVID-19 case within 2 weeks of study entry. In the prospective study, whole blood, serum and a nasopharyngeal or oropharyngeal swab were collected from each participant by mobile phlebotomists. Prospective study participants could optionally give additional blood draws and questionnaires over an approximately two-month period. Prospective study blood samples were shipped either frozen or at room temperature before DNA extraction. Material: PBMCs or T cells enriched from blood (not recorded which). The receptor was derived from a man aged 45-65 years who had been exposed to COVID-19.

The DNA sequence reads TGTGCCAGCAGCGTAGGAGTTTCTGGCTACACCTTC. Translated, it gives CASSVGVSGYTF. The V gene is TRBV9 and the J gene is TRBJ1-2; no confident D gene assignment can be made. From its cysteine to its phenylalanine, the CDR3 spans 12 amino acids. Kept here is only the CDR3 DNA, which spans 36 bases and is read in frame from base 1. Taken from the germline V gene, the CDR1 and CDR2 loops are SGDLS and YYNGEE. The germline ends are 7 bases apart after V is trimmed by 0 bases and J by 7 bases.